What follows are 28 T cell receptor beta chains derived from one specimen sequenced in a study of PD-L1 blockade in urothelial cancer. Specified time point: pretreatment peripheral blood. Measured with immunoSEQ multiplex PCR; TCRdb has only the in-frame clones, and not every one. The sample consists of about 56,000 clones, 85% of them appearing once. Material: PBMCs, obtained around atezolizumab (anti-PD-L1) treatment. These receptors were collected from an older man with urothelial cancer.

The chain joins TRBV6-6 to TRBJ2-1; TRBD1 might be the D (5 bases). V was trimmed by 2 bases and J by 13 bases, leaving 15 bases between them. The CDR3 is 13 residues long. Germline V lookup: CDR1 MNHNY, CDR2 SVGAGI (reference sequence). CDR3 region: CASSYGVAGFQFF. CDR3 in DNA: TGTGCCAGCAGTTACGGAGTAGCAGGGTTCCAGTTCTTC.

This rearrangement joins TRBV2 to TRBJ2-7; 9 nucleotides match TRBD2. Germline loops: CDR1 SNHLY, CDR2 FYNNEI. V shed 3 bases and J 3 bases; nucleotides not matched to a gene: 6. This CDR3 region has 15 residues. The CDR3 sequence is CASSDGAGGLYEQYF. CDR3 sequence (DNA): TGTGCCAGCAGTGACGGGGCGGGAGGGCTCTACGAGCAGTACTTC.

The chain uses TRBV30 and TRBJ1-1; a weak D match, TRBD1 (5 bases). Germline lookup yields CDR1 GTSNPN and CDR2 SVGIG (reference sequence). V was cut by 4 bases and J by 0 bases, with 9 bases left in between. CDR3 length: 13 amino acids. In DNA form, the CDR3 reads TGTGCCTGGACCTTAGGGGTGAACACTGAAGCTTTCTTT. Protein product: CAWTLGVNTEAFF.

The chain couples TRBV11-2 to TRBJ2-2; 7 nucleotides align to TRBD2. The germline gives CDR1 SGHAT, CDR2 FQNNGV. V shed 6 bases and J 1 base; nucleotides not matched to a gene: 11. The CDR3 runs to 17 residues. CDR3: CASRKMRLAVNTGELFF. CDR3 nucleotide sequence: TGTGCCAGCAGAAAAATGCGGCTAGCGGTGAACACCGGGGAGCTGTTTTTT.

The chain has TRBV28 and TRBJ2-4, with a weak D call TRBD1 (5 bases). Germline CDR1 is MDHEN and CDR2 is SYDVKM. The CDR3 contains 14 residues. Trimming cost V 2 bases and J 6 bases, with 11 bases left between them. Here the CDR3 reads CASSLGQGGNIQYF. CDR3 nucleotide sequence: TGTGCCAGCAGTTTAGGTCAGGGTGGAAACATTCAGTACTTC.

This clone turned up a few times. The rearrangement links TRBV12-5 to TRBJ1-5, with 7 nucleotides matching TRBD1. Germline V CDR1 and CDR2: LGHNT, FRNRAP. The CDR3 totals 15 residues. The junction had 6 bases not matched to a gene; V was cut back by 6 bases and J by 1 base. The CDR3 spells CASGRTGESNQPQHF. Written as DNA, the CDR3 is TGTGCTAGTGGACGGACAGGCGAGAGCAATCAGCCCCAGCATTTT.

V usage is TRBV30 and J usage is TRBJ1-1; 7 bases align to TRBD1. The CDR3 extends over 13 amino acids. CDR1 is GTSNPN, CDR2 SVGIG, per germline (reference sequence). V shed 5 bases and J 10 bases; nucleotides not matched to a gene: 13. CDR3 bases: TGTGCCTGGGGTCGAGGACTCCAGGGGGTAGCTTTCTTT. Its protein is CAWGRGLQGVAFF. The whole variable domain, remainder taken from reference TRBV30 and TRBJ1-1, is SQTIHQWPATLVQPVGSPLSLECTVEGTSNPNLYWYRQAAGRGLQLLFYSVGIGQISSEVPQNLSASRPQDRQFILSSKKLLLSDSGFYLCAWGRGLQGVAFFGQGTRLTVV.

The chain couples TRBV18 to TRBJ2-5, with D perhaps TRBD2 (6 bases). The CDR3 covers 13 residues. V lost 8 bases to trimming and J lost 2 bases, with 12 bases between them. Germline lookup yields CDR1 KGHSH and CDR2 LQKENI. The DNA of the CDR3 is TGTGCCAGCAGGAGGGGCTCGCAAGAGACCCAGTACTTC. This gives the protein CASRRGSQETQYF.

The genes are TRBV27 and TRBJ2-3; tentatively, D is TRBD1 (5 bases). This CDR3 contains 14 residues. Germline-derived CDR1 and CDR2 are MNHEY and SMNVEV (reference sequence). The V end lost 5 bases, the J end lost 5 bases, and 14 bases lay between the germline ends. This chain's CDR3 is CASSSSGSGDTQYF. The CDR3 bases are TGTGCCAGCAGTAGCTCAGGGTCAGGAGATACGCAGTATTTT.

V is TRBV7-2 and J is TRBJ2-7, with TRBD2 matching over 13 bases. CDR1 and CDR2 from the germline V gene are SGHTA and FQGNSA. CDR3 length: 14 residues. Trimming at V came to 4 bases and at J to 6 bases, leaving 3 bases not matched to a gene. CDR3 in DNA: TGTGCCAGCAGCTCGGGACTAGCGGGAACCGAGCAGTACTTC. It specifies CASSSGLAGTEQYF.

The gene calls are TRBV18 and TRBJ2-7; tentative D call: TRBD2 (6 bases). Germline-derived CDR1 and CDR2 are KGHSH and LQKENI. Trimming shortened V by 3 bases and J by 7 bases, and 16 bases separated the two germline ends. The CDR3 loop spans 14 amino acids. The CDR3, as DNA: TGTGCCAGCTCACCTGGCACAGCCGGGAGAGAGCAGTACTTC. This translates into CASSPGTAGREQYF.

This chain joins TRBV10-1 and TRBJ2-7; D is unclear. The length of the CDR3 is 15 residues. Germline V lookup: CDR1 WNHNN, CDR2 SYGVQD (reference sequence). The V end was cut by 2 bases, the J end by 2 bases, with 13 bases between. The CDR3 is CASSEPTDGTYEQYF. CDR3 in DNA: TGCGCCAGCAGTGAGCCGACTGACGGCACCTACGAGCAGTACTTC.

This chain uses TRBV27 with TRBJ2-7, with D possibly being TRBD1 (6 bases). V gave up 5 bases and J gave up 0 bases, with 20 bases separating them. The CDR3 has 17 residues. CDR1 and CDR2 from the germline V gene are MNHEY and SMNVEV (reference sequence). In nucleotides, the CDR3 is TGTGCCAGCAGTGCCCATGTTACAGGGAAAAGCTCCTACGAGCAGTACTTC. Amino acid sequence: CASSAHVTGKSSYEQYF.

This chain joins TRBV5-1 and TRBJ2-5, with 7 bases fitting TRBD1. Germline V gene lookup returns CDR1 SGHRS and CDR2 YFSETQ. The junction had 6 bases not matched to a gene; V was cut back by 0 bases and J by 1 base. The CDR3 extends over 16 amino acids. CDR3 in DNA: TGCGCCAGCAGCTTGGGACAGGGCCCCCTCCAAGAGACCCAGTACTTC. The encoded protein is CASSLGQGPLQETQYF.

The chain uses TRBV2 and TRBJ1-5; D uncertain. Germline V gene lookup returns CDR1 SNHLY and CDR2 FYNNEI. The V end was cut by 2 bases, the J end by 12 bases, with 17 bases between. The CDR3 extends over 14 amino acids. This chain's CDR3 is CASSEYDPGGLQHF. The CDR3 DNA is TGTGCCAGCAGTGAATACGACCCAGGAGGACTCCAGCATTTT.

The CDR3 DNA follows: TGTGCCAGTAGTGAGAGGTTGTCGTACTTC. It translates to CASSERLSYF. The rearrangement uses TRBV19 and TRBJ2-4; D is uncertain. This CDR3 has 10 residues. V lost 5 bases to trimming and J lost 15 bases, with 11 bases between them. Germline CDR1 LNHDA, CDR2 SQIVND (reference sequence). Complete variable domain (other parts from reference TRBV19 and TRBJ2-4): DGGITQSPKYLFRKEGQNVTLSCEQNLNHDAMYWYRQDPGQGLRLIYYSQIVNDFQKGDIAEGYSVSREKKESFPLTVTSAQKNPTAFYLCASSERLSYFGAGTRLSVL.

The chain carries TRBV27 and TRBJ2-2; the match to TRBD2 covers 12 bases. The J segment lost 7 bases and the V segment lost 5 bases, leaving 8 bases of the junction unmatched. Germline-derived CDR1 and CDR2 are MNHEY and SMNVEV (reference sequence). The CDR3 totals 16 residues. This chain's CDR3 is CASSRLAGDGGGELFF. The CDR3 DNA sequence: TGTGCCAGCAGTCGACTAGCGGGAGATGGTGGCGGGGAGCTGTTTTTT.

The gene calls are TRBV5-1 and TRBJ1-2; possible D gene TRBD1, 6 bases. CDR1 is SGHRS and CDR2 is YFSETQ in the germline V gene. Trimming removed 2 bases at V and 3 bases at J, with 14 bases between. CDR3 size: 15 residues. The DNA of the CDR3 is TGCGCCAGCAGCTTCAGGGGAGAAGTGGACTATGGCTACACCTTC. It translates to CASSFRGEVDYGYTF.

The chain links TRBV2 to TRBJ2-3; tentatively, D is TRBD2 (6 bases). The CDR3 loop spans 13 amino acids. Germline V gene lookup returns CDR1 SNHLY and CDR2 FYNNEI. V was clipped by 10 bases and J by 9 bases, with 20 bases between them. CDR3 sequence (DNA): TGTGCCATCCTCTCGACTAGGCAGATAACGCAGTATTTT. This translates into CAILSTRQITQYF.

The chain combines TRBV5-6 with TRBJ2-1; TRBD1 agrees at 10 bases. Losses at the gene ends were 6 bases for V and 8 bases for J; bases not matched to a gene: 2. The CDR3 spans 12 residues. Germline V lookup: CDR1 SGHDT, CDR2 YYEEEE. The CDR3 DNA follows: TGTGCCAGCACGACAGGGGGCTATGAGCAGTTCTTC. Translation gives CASTTGGYEQFF.

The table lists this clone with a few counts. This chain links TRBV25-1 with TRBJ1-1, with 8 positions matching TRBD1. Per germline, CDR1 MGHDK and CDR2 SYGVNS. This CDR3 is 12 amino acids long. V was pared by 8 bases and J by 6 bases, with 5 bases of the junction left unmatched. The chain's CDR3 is CASGQGIAEAFF. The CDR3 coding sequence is TGTGCCAGCGGACAGGGAATCGCTGAAGCTTTCTTT.

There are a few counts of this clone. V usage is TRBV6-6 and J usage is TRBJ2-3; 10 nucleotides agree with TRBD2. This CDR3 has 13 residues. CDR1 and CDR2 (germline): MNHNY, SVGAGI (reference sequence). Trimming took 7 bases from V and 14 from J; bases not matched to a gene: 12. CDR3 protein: CASKREGGRYAYF. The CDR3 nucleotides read TGTGCCAGCAAGCGGGAGGGGGGTAGATACGCGTATTTT.

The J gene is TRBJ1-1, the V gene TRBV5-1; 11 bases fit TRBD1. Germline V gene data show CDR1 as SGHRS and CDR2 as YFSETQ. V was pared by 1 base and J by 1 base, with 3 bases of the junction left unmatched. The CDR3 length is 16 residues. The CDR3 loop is CASSLRTGGRNTEAFF. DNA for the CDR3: TGCGCCAGCAGCTTGAGGACAGGGGGCAGGAACACTGAAGCTTTCTTT.

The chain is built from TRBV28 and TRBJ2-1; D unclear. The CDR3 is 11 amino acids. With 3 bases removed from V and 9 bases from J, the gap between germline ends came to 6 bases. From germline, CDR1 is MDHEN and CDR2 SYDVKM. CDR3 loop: CASSLLGEQFF. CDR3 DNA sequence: TGTGCCAGCAGTTTGCTCGGTGAGCAGTTCTTC.

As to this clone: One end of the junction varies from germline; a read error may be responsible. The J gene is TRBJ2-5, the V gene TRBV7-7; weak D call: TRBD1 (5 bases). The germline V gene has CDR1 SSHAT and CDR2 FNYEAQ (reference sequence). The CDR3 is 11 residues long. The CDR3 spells CASSQGGTQYF. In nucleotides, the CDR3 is TGTGCTAGCAGCCAGGGTGGGACCCAGTACTTC.

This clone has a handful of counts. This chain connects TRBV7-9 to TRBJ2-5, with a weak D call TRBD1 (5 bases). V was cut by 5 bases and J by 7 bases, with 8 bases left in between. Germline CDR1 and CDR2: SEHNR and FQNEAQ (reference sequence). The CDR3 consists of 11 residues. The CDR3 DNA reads TGTGCCAGCAGCCAGGGTGTGACCCAGTACTTC. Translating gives CASSQGVTQYF.

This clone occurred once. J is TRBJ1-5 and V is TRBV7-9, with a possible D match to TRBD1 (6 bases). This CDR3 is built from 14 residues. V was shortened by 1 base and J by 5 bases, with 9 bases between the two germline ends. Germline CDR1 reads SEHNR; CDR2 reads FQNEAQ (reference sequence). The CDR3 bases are TGTGCCAGCAGCTTAGACAGGGCTGATCAGCCCCAGCATTTT. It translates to CASSLDRADQPQHF.

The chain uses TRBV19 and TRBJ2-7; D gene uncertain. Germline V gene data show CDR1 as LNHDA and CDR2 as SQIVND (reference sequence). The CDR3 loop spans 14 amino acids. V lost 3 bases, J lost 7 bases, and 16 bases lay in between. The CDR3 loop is CASSMGSSGSEQYF. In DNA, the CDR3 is TGTGCCAGTAGTATGGGTAGCTCCGGTAGTGAGCAGTACTTC.